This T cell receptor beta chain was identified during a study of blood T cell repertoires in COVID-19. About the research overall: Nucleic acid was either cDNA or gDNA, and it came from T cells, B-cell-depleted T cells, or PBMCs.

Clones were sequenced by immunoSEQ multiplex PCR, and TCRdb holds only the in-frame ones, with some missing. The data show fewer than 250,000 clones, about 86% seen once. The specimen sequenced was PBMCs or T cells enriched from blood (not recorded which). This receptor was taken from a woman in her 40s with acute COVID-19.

This CDR3 is CASSDNQGWYGYTF. CDR3 in DNA: TGTGCCAGCAGTGACAATCAGGGATGGTATGGCTACACCTTC. The chain combines TRBV25-1 with TRBJ1-2; D possibly corresponds to TRBD1 (5 bases). Germline V gene data show CDR1 as MGHDK and CDR2 as SYGVNS. Trimming shortened V by 3 bases and J by 5 bases, and 13 bases separated the two germline ends. The CDR3 extends over 14 amino acids.